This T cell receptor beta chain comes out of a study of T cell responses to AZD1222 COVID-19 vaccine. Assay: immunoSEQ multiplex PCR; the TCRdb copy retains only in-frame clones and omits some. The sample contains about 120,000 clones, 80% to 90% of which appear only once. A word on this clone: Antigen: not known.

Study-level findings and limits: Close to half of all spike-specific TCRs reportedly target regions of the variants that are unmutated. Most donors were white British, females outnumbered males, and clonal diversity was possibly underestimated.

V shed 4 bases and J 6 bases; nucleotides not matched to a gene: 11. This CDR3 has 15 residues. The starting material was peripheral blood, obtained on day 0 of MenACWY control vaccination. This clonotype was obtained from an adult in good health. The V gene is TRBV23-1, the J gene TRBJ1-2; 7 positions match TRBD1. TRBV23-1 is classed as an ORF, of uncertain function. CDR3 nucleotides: TGCGCCAGCAGTCCGAGAGGGGACAGAGTTAATGGCTACACCTTC. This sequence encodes CASSPRGDRVNGYTF.